This section outlines one TCR beta chain sequence together with its context. What it binds is unknown. Unmatched junction bases numbered 2, after V lost 6 bases and J lost 1 base. The germline V gene has CDR1 MNHNS and CDR2 SASEGT. The CDR3 is 14 amino acids. Noted time point: blood 2 weeks post-SBRT. Regarding treatment: 15 Gy SBRT to primary tumor, nephrectomy 4 weeks later. The sample comes from a study of radiation and T cells in renal cell carcinoma. Study-level findings and limits: Top tumor clonotypes rose in blood 2 weeks post-radiation, then contracted.

The protocol was immunoSEQ multiplex PCR, while the TCRdb copy is restricted to in-frame clones and leaves out a portion. The sample has some 58,000 clones, about 80% seen once; the top ten hold under 7%. The origin of this receptor is a man aged 60 to 75 with renal cell carcinoma. The sequences come from blood, collected from a patient whose treatment included radiotherapy and nephrectomy. This chain uses TRBV6-1 with TRBJ2-2, with TRBD2 identical over 7 bases. CDR3 nucleotide sequence: TGTGCCAGCAGAGTAGCGGGGAACACCGGGGAGCTGTTTTTT. Protein product: CASRVAGNTGELFF.